This T cell receptor beta chain was sequenced during a study of CD8 T cells in ankylosing spondylitis. Trimming stripped 7 bases from V and 2 bases from J, with 9 bases between. The CDR3 has 12 residues. Germline assignment: CDR1 SGHAT and CDR2 FQNNGV. General study points: According to the report, clones linked to the disease were significantly enriched in matched synovial fluid samples taken from ankylosing spondylitis patients. Some motif variants were previously reported in reactive arthritis synovial fluid and blood. Disease-linked clones were found to be CD8+ and relatively rare in peripheral blood. The study identified a TCR beta motif of eight highly homologous variants that appeared characteristic of ankylosing spondylitis blood.

This clonotype was counted a few times. Its antigen remains unidentified. It was by quantitative 5'-RACE with molecular barcodes that TCR beta libraries were made. From the 5' RACE reads, TCRdb called clonotypes with MiXCR, one entry per CDR3 protein. The sample contains approximately 500,000 distinct CDR3 sequences, approximately 11% of which appear only once. Sequencing input: blood, either unsorted or a sorted T cell fraction (not recorded which). The V gene is TRBV11-2, the J gene TRBJ2-7; the D gene is possibly TRBD2 (6 bases). The receptor was isolated from a male donor with ankylosing spondylitis. The CDR3 spells CASKGGTYEQYF. The CDR3, as DNA: TGTGCCAGCAAGGGCGGGACCTACGAGCAGTACTTC.